This TCR beta chain was captured by sequencing in a study of T cell responses to AZD1222 COVID-19 vaccine. General study findings and limits: A mostly white British donor set with more females was recruited, and clonal diversity was possibly underestimated.

Using immunoSEQ multiplex PCR, the repertoire was profiled, and TCRdb retains in-frame clones only, with some absent. This table has approximately 120,000 clones, approximately 90% appearing once. This clone has only one observation. Antigen unknown. Per the germline V gene, CDR1 is GTSNPN and CDR2 is SVGIG (reference sequence). V lost 0 bases to trimming and J lost 5 bases, with 7 bases between them. The CDR3 has 12 amino acids. The chain carries TRBV30 and TRBJ1-1, with D possibly matching TRBD1 (5 bases). The input for sequencing was peripheral blood, taken on day 0 of AZD1222 vaccination. This TCR derives from an adult in good health. CDR3 amino acids: CAWSVGETEAFF. In nucleotides, the CDR3 is TGTGCCTGGAGTGTAGGGGAGACTGAAGCTTTCTTT.